This T cell receptor beta chain appears in the sequencing data of a study of T cell clusters in autoimmune cytopenias. Each sample's input was 200 to 250 ng genomic DNA, some 38,000 genome equivalents. This CDR3 has 16 amino acids. TRB was amplified by touch-down multiplex PCR, primer pools A and B combined. TCRdb reprocessed the multiplex PCR reads; each CDR3 protein has one entry and no DNA is given. The sample includes some 5,700 distinct CDR3 sequences. Separately, the same data were catalogued under a study of T cell repertoires in aging, cancer and after chemotherapy.

Material for sequencing was peripheral blood. The gene calls are TRBV12-3 or TRBV12-4 and TRBJ1-1; TCRdb designates TRBD1, a call that cannot be tested without DNA. The clonotype originates from a human donor in good health. CDR3 protein: CASRILQGGGKTEAFF.